These 2 T cell receptor beta chains originate from one sample sequenced in a study of neurological immune-mediated disorders (dated by TCRdb to about 2019). The library was produced with 5' RACE. The sequencer was an Illumina HiSeq 2500. In TCRdb, the public reads were trimmed at Q25 with fastp and aligned with MiXCR, with productive beta chains retained. Under each unique CDR3 protein, matching rows form one entry showing the most common genes and DNA. This sample has some 29,000 distinct CDR3 sequences in its table, and roughly an eighth of those were observed once. The ten largest clones represent about 5.6% of the sample. Sequencing was carried out using PBMCs. These TCRs come from a woman aged 55-69 years in good health.

This clonotype was picked up many times. The chain employs TRBV5-1 and TRBJ2-1; D may be TRBD1 (5 bases). This CDR3 has 15 amino acids. The ends were cut back, 4 bases at V and 1 base at J, with 12 bases in the middle. CDR1 SGHRS and CDR2 YFSETQ come from the germline V gene. Here the CDR3 reads CASSQGQTSYNEQFF. The CDR3 DNA reads TGCGCCAGCAGCCAGGGCCAGACATCCTACAATGAGCAGTTCTTC.

This clonotype was seen only a few times. The chain joins TRBV4-2 to TRBJ1-1, with TRBD1 as a possible D gene (6 bases). The length of the CDR3 is 14 residues. Germline V lookup: CDR1 LGHNA, CDR2 YNFKEQ. The V end lost 0 bases, the J end lost 11 bases, and 16 bases lay between the germline ends. The CDR3 DNA reads TGTGCCAGCAGCCAAGATTGGGGGGGCCGGGATGCTTTCTTT. Residues: CASSQDWGGRDAFF.